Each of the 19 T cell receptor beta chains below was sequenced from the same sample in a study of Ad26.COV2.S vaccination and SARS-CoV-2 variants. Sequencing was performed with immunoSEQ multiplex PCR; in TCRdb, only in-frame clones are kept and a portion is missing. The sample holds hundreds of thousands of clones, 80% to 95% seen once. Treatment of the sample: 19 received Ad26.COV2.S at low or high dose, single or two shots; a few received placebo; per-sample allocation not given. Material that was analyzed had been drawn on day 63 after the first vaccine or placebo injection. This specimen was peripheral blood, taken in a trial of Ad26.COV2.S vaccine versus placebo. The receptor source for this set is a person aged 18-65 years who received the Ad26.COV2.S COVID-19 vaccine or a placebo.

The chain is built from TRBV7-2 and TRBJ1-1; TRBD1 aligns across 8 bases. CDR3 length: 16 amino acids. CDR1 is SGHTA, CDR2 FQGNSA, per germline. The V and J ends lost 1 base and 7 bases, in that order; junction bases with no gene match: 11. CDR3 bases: TGTGCCAGCAGCTTAGTATTGGCAGGGGGCAAGAATGAAGCTTTCTTT. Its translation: CASSLVLAGGKNEAFF.

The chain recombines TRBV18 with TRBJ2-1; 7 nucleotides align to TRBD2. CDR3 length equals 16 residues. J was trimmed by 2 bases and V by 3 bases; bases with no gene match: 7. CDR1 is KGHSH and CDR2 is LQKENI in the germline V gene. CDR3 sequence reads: CASSPLTGTTYNEQFF. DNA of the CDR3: TGTGCCAGCTCACCCCTGACCGGGACTACCTACAATGAGCAGTTCTTC.

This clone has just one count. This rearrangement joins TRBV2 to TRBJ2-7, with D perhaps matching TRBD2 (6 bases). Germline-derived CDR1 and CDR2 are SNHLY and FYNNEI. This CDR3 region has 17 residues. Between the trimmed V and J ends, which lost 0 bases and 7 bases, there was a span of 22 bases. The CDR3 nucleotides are TGTGCCAGCAGTGAAGCCGGGGGACGGAGCCAGCCGTTTGAGCAGTACTTC. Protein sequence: CASSEAGGRSQPFEQYF.

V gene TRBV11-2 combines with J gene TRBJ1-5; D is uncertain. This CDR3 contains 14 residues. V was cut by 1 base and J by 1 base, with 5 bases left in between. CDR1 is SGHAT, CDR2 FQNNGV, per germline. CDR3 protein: CASSLGVSNQPQHF. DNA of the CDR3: TGTGCCAGCAGCTTAGGGGTGAGCAATCAGCCCCAGCATTTT.

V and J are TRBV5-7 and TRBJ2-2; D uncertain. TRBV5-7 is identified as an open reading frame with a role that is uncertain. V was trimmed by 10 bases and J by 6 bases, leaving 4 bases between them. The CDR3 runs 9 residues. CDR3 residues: CAWAGELFF. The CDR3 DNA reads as TGTGCCTGGGCCGGGGAGCTGTTTTTT.

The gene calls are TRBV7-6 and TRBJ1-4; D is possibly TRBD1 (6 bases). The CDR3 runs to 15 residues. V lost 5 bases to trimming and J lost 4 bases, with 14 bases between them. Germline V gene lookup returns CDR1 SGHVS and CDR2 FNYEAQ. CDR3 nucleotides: TGTGCCAGCAGCCTTACAGGGATTGGTAATGAAAAACTGTTTTTT. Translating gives CASSLTGIGNEKLFF.

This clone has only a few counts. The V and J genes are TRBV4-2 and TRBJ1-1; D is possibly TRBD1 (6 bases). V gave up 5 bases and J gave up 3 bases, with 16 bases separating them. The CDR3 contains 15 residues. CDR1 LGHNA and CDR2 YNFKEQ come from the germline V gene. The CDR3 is CASSNHRVQDTEAFF. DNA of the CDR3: TGTGCCAGCAGCAACCACAGGGTTCAGGACACTGAAGCTTTCTTT.

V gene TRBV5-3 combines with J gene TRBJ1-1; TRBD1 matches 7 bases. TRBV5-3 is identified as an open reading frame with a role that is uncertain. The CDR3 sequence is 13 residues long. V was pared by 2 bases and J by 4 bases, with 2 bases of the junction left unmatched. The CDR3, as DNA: TGTGCCAGAAGCTTAGGGGGCCTCACTGAAGCTTTCTTT. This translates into CARSLGGLTEAFF.

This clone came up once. CDR3 in amino acids: CASSEGRAGGFWGYTF. In nucleotides, the CDR3 is TGTGCCAGCAGTGAAGGTAGAGCAGGGGGCTTCTGGGGCTACACCTTC. This rearrangement joins TRBV6-1 to TRBJ1-2, with 8 bases that match TRBD1. CDR3 length: 16 amino acids. The ends lost 1 base at V and 8 bases at J; junction bases unmatched: 12. Germline loops: CDR1 MNHNS, CDR2 SASEGT.

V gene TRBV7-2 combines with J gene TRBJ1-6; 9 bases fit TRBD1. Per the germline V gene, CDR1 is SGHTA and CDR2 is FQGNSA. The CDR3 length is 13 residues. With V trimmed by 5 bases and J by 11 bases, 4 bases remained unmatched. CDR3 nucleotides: TGTGCCAGCAGCAAGACAGGGGGACCACCCCTCCACTTT. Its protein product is CASSKTGGPPLHF.

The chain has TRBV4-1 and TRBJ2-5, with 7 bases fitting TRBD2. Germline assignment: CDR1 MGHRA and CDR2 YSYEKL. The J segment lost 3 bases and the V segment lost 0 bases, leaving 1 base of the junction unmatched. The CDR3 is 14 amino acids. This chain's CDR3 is CASSQDAGEETQYF. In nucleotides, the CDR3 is TGCGCCAGCAGCCAAGATGCGGGGGAAGAGACCCAGTACTTC.

The CDR3 protein is CASSPDGPANYGYTF. The DNA for the CDR3 is TGTGCCAGCAGTCCCGACGGCCCGGCGAACTATGGCTACACCTTC. V and J are TRBV6-5 and TRBJ1-2; D remains ambiguous. V was clipped by 5 bases and J by 2 bases, with 15 bases between them. The CDR3 is 15 residues long. Germline V gene sequence: CDR1 MNHEY, CDR2 SVGAGI.

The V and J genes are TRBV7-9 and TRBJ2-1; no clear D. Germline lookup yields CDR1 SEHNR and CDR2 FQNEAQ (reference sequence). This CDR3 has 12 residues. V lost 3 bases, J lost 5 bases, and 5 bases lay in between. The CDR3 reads CASSLSHNEQFF. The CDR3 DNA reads TGTGCCAGCAGCTTGAGCCACAATGAGCAGTTCTTC.

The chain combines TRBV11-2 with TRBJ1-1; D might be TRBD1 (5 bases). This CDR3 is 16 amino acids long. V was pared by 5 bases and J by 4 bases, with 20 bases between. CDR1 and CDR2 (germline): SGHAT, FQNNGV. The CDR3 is CASSLIGLGASTEAFF. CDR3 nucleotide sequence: TGTGCCAGCAGCCTCATTGGCCTCGGGGCCTCCACTGAAGCTTTCTTT.

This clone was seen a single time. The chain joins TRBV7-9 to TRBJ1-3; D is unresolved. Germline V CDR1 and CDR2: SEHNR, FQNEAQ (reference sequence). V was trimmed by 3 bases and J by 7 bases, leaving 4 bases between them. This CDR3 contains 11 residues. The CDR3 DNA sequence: TGTGCCAGCAGCTTCGGGAACACCATATATTTT. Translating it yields CASSFGNTIYF. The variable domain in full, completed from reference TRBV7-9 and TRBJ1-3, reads DTGVSQNPRHKITKRGQNVTFRCDPISEHNRLYWYRQTLGQGPEFLTYFQNEAQLEKSRLLSDRFSAERPKGSFSTLEIQRTEQGDSAMYLCASSFGNTIYFGEGSWLTVV.

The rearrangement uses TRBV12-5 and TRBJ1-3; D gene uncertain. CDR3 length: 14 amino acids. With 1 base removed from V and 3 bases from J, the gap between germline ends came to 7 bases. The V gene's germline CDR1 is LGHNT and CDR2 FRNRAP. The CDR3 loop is CASGLAPLGNTIYF. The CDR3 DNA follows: TGTGCTAGTGGTTTGGCGCCACTTGGAAACACCATATATTTT.

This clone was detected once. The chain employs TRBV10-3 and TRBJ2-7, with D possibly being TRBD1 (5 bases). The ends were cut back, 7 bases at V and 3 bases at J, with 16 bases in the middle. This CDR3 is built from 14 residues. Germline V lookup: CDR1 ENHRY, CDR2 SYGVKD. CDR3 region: CAINPGVGDYEQYF. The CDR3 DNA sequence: TGTGCCATCAATCCAGGAGTAGGGGACTACGAGCAGTACTTC.

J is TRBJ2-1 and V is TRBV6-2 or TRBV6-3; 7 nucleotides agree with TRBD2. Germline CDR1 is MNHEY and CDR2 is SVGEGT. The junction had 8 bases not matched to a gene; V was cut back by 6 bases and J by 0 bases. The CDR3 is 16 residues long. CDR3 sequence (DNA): TGTGCCAGCAGCCGACTAGCTGCCGTCTCCTACAATGAGCAGTTCTTC. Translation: CASSRLAAVSYNEQFF.

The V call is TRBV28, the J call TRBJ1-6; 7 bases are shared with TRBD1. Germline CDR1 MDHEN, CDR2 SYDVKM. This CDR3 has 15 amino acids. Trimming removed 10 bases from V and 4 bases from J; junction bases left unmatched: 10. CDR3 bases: TGTGCCACCCACTCGAAGGGACAGTATAATTCACCCCTCCACTTT. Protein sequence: CATHSKGQYNSPLHF.